The entry that follows covers one TCR beta chain sequence. With random hexamers, 0.5 to 1 ug RNA was reverse transcribed. TCRdb passed the immunoSEQ multiplex PCR reads through MiXCR, listing each CDR3 protein once. The sample has over 70,000 distinct CDR3 sequences, 95% to 96% seen once; the top ten hold 0.55% to 0.75%. These data originate in a study of CD8 T cells in Susac syndrome. The CDR3 is made up of 13 amino acids. The V and J ends lost 4 bases and 0 bases respectively, with 9 bases between them. CDR1 DFQATT and CDR2 SNEGSKA come from the germline V gene (reference sequence). The V and J genes are TRBV20-1 and TRBJ1-1; no reliable D call. The sequenced sample was CD8+ T cells from PBMCs. The sequence was obtained from a human donor with Susac syndrome. CDR3 region: CSAKDSMNTEAFF. The DNA of the CDR3 is TGCAGTGCTAAGGACTCCATGAACACTGAAGCTTTCTTT.